This T cell receptor (beta chain) is from a study of Graves' ophthalmopathy and Graves' hyperthyroidism. Findings and limits, study-wide: Blood also harbored most expanded thyroid clonotypes above 0.001 frequency. Discrimination between ophthalmopathy and stable hyperthyroidism by a 13-signature model showed about 89% sensitivity and 70% to 84% specificity. Ophthalmopathy progression was predicted by the model at less than 71% sensitivity and about 74% specificity.

The sequenced template was RNA, covering the TCR beta CDR3 region. In the first round, RT-PCR was carried out with HTBI primers, and a multiplex PCR formed the second round. TCRdb passed the multiplex PCR reads through MiXCR, listing each CDR3 protein once. The table shows about 1.1 million distinct CDR3 sequences, with about 36% occurring only once. In the case of this clonotype: Its antigen remains unidentified.

The sample comprised peripheral blood or thyroid tissue (not recorded which). This sequence originates from an adult man with Graves' hyperthyroidism.

CDR3 bases: TGCAGTGCCAGCAGCCGGCAGGCCTCTGGAAACACCATATATTTT. It yields the protein CSASSRQASGNTIYF. V and J are TRBV20-1 and TRBJ1-3; no reliable D call. Germline V gene data show CDR1 as DFQATT and CDR2 as SNEGSKA (reference sequence). The CDR3 is 15 amino acids. V lost 6 bases and J lost 0, with 15 bases in between.